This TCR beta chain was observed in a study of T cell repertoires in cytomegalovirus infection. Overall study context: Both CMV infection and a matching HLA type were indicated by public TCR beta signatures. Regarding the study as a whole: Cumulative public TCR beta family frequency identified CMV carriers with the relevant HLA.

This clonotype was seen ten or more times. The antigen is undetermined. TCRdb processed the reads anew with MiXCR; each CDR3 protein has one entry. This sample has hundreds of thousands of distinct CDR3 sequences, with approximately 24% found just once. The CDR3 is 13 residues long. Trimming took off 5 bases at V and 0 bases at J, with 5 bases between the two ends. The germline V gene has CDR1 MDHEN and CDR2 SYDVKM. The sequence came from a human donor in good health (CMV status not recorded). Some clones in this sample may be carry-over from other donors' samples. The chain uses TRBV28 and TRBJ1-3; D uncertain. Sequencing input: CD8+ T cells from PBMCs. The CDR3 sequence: CASSLYSGNTIYF. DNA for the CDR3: TGTGCCAGCAGTCTCTACTCTGGAAACACCATATATTTT.